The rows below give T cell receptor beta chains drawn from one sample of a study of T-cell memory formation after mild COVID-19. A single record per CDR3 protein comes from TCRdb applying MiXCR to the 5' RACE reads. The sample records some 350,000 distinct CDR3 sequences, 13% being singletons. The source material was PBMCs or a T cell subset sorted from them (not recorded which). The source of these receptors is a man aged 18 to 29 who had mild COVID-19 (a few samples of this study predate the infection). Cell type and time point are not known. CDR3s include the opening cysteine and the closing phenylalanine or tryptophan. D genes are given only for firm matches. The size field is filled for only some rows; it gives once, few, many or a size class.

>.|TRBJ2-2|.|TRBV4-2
CASSQELRVSAGELFF
TGTGCCAGCAGCCAAGAATTACGGGTTTCTGCCGGGGAGCTGTTTTTT
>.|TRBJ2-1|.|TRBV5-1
CASSLEAAEQFF
TGCGCCAGCAGCTTGGAGGCGGCCGAGCAGTTCTTC
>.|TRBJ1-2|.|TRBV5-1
CASATGRLSPYGYTF
TGCGCCAGTGCCACGGGGCGACTATCCCCTTATGGCTACACCTTC
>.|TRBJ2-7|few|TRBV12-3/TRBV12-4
CASSLWGAYEQYF
TGTGCCAGCAGTTTATGGGGAGCCTACGAGCAGTACTTC
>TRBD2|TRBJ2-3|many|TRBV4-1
CASSPSRLAGTADTQYF
TGCGCCAGCAGCCCCTCTAGGCTAGCGGGGACGGCAGATACGCAGTATTTT
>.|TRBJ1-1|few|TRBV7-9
CASSLESGVEAFF
TGTGCCAGCAGCTTAGAGTCAGGGGTTGAAGCTTTCTTT
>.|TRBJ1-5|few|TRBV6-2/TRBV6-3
CASRSPRAGWNQPQHF
TGTGCCAGCCGCTCCCCCAGAGCGGGGTGGAATCAGCCCCAGCATTTT
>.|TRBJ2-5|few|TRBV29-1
CSVVRQLKETQYF
TGCAGCGTTGTTCGGCAGCTTAAAGAGACCCAGTACTTC
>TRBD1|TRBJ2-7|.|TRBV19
CASSRDREKNEQYF
TGTGCCAGTAGTAGAGACAGGGAGAAAAACGAGCAGTACTTC
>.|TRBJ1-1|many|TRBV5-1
CASSWGFRPIMNTEAFF
TGCGCCAGCAGCTGGGGGTTTCGCCCCATAATGAACACTGAAGCTTTCTTT
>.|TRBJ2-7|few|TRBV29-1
CSVGSGLSSYEQYF
TGCAGCGTTGGGTCTGGTTTGAGCTCCTACGAGCAGTACTTC
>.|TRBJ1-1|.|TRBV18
CASSLPTANTEAFF
TGTGCCAGCTCACTACCGACGGCTAACACTGAAGCTTTCTTT
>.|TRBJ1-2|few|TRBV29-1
CSVESIEGYTF
TGCAGCGTTGAATCCATCGAGGGCTACACCTTC
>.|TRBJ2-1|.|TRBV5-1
CASSPNPHEEQFF
TGCGCCAGCAGCCCCAATCCACACGAGGAGCAGTTCTTC
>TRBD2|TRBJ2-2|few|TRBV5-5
CASSFPLRGLSWAGELFF
TGTGCCAGCAGCTTTCCCCTGCGGGGGTTGAGTTGGGCCGGGGAGCTGTTTTTT
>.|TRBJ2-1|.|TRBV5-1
CASSQALGNEQFF
TGCGCCAGCAGCCAGGCTTTAGGGAATGAGCAGTTCTTC
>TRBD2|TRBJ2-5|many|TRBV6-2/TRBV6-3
CASSYRPWTSLGETQYF
TGTGCCAGCAGTTACCGACCTTGGACTAGCCTCGGGGAGACCCAGTACTTC
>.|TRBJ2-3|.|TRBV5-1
CASSSRFTPGLRVDTQYF
TGCGCCAGCAGCTCTAGGTTTACTCCGGGACTCCGCGTGGATACGCAGTATTTT
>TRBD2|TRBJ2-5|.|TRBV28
CASSASGGLRHQETQYF
TGTGCCAGCAGTGCTAGCGGGGGCCTACGGCACCAAGAGACCCAGTACTTC
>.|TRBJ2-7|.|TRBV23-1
CASSHYRHYYEQYF
TGCGCCAGCAGTCACTACCGACATTACTACGAGCAGTACTTC
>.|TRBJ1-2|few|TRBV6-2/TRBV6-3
CASSHGQSVKYGYTF
TGTGCCAGCAGTCACGGACAGTCTGTTAAATATGGCTACACCTTC
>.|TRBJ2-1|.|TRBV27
CASSVNRDDYNEQFF
TGTGCCAGCAGTGTAAACCGGGACGATTACAATGAGCAGTTCTTC
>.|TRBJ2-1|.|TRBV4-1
CASSQLLLGGSEQFF
TGCGCCAGCAGCCAACTACTATTGGGGGGTTCTGAGCAGTTCTTC
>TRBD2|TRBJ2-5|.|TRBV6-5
CASTYGRTSGGSQETQYF
TGTGCCAGCACCTATGGGAGAACTAGCGGGGGGTCACAAGAGACCCAGTACTTC
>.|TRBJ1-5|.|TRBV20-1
CSAAPTQMAQHF
TGCAGTGCCGCACCCACCCAGATGGCCCAGCATTTT
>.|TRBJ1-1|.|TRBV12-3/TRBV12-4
CASSPGWVEAFF
TGTGCCAGCAGCCCCGGGTGGGTGGAAGCTTTCTTT
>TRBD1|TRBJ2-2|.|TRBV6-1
CASMTTGQVGELFF
TGTGCCAGCATGACGACAGGGCAGGTCGGGGAGCTGTTTTTT
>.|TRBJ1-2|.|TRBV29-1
CSVERAGFYGYTF
TGCAGCGTTGAACGGGCTGGCTTCTATGGCTACACCTTC
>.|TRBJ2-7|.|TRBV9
CASSVGPHGAYEQYF
TGTGCCAGCAGCGTAGGACCCCACGGAGCCTACGAGCAGTACTTC
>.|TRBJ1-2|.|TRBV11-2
CASSLAHDRGRYGYTF
TGTGCCAGCAGCTTGGCACACGACCGAGGGAGGTATGGCTACACCTTC